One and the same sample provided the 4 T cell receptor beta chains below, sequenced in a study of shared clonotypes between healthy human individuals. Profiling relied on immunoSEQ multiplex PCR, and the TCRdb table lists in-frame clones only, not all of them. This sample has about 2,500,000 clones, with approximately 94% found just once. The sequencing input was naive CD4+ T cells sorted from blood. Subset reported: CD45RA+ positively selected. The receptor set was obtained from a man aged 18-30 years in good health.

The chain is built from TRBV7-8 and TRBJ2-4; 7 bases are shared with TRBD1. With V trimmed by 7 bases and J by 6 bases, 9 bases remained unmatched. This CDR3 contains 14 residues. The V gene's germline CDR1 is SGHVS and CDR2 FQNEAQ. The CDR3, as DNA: TGTGCCAGCACCATGACAGGGAGTGTAAACATTCAGTACTTC. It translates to CASTMTGSVNIQYF.

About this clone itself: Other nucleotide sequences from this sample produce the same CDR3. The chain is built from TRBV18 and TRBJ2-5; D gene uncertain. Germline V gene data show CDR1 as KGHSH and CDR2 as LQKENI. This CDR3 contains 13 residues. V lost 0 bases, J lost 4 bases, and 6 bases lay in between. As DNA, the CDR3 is TGTGCCAGCTCACCACCGAATGGAGAGACCCAGTACTTC. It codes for CASSPPNGETQYF. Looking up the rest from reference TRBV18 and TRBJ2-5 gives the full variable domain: NAGVMQNPRHLVRRRGQEARLRCSPMKGHSHVYWYRQLPEEGLKFMVYLQKENIIDESGMPKERFSAEFPKEGPSILRIQQVVRGDSAAYFCASSPPNGETQYFGPGTRLLVL.

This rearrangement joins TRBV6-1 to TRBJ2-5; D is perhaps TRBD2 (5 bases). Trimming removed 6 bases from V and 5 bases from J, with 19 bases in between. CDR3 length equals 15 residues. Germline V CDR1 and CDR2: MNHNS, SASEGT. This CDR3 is CASRRASVDWETQYF. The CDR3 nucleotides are TGTGCCAGCAGGCGGGCCTCCGTGGACTGGGAGACCCAGTACTTC.

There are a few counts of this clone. The CDR3 is CASSPPDRASPLHF. The CDR3 DNA reads TGTGCCAGCAGTCCTCCGGACAGGGCTTCACCCCTCCACTTT. The chain recombines TRBV28 with TRBJ1-6; TRBD1 aligns across 8 bases. J was trimmed by 9 bases and V by 5 bases; bases with no gene match: 6. Germline CDR1 and CDR2: MDHEN and SYDVKM. There are 14 residues in the CDR3.